These 30 T cell receptor beta chains were sequenced from one sample in a study of OX40 agonist ivuxolimab in advanced cancers. Assay used: immunoSEQ multiplex PCR; TCRdb lists only in-frame clones, some missing. This table holds 70,000 to 85,000 clones, over 85% found once. The sample was CD4+ or CD8+ T cells sorted from blood, taken in a trial of the OX40 agonist ivuxolimab. Every receptor here comes from an adult with an advanced solid tumor such as melanoma, head and neck, liver or kidney cancer.

V gene TRBV14 combines with J gene TRBJ2-1; D may correspond to TRBD1 or TRBD2 (6 bases each). This CDR3 comprises 17 residues. The ends were cut back, 1 base at V and 7 bases at J, with 20 bases in the middle. The germline gives CDR1 SGHDN, CDR2 FVKESK. The CDR3 DNA sequence: TGTGCCAGCAGCCAAGTTTGGGGCATTATAGGGGGGAATGAGCAGTTCTTC. The encoded protein is CASSQVWGIIGGNEQFF.

This clone was observed a handful of times. The chain links TRBV7-9 to TRBJ2-3, with D possibly matching TRBD2 (5 bases). In germline, CDR1 is SEHNR, CDR2 FQNEAQ (reference sequence). The CDR3 has 13 amino acids. V lost 4 bases, J lost 4 bases, and 9 bases lay in between. The CDR3 DNA is TGTGCCAGCAGCTACGGGAATTCAGATACGCAGTATTTT. Translation: CASSYGNSDTQYF.

The rearrangement links TRBV4-3 to TRBJ2-5, with 9 bases lining up with TRBD1. Near its end, the DNA agrees better with TRBJ2-7, so the J call may be wrong. The CDR3 runs to 15 residues. Germline V gene lookup returns CDR1 LGHNA and CDR2 YSLEER. This CDR3 is CASSHIGTGLHEQYF. The CDR3 DNA is TGCGCCAGCAGCCATATCGGGACAGGGCTCCACGAGCAGTACTTC.

Worth noting for this clone: Other DNA sequences in this specimen translate into the identical CDR3. This chain links TRBV7-9 with TRBJ2-7; D not resolved. The CDR3 runs 11 residues. The germline V gene has CDR1 SEHNR and CDR2 FQNEAQ (reference sequence). V was shortened by 3 bases and J by 4 bases, with 4 bases between the two germline ends. The CDR3 loop is CASSLTYEQYF. In DNA form, the CDR3 reads TGTGCCAGCAGCTTGACTTACGAGCAGTACTTC.

This sequence joins TRBV2 and TRBJ1-5; the D is unclear. This CDR3 is 15 amino acids long. V lost 4 bases, J lost 5 bases, and 15 bases lay in between. Looked up from germline, CDR1 is SNHLY and CDR2 is FYNNEI. CDR3 nucleotides: TGTGCCAGCAGTGGCTCATTGTCCTGGGATCAGCCCCAGCATTTT. Translation gives CASSGSLSWDQPQHF.

The CDR3 spells CASNIRQGSNNEQFF. The CDR3 DNA is TGTGCCAGCAACATTAGACAGGGGTCCAACAATGAGCAGTTCTTC. This chain connects TRBV7-9 to TRBJ2-1, with 8 bases fitting TRBD1. The CDR3 spans 15 residues. Looked up from germline, CDR1 is SEHNR and CDR2 is FQNEAQ (reference sequence). V lost 7 bases and J lost 5; bases outside the gene matches: 10.

The chain carries TRBV5-4 and TRBJ1-2; 8 positions agree with TRBD1. Germline loops: CDR1 SGHNT, CDR2 YYREEE (reference sequence). V was pared by 0 bases and J by 2 bases, with 9 bases of the junction left unmatched. The CDR3 runs 17 residues. CDR3 sequence (DNA): TGTGCCAGCAGCTTGGGGGCAGGGGGCATGTTGAACTATGGCTACACCTTC. Protein: CASSLGAGGMLNYGYTF.

The chain uses TRBV12-2 and TRBJ1-5; the DNA was not compared with TRBD1, the D call given in the table. TRBV12-2 is reported as a pseudogene. The CDR3 is 16 residues long. The CDR3 here is CASRSPGQGPAQPQHF. Written as DNA, the CDR3 is TGTGCAAGTCGCTCACCGGGACAGGGACCCGCTCAGCCCCAGCATTTT.

The chain uses TRBV28 and TRBJ1-4, with D perhaps TRBD1 (6 bases). Deletions cut 3 bases from V and 7 bases from J, with 12 bases between. Germline V gene sequence: CDR1 MDHEN, CDR2 SYDVKM. The CDR3 runs 14 residues. The CDR3 spells CASSFRGVGEKLFF. CDR3 in DNA: TGTGCCAGCAGTTTTAGGGGGGTGGGTGAAAAACTGTTTTTT.

This clone was observed a single time. This chain joins TRBV6-6 and TRBJ1-1; D gene unclear. V lost 7 bases and J lost 4, with 13 bases in between. The CDR3 totals 13 residues. CDR1 and CDR2 from the germline V gene are MNHNY and SVGAGI (reference sequence). CDR3 bases: TGTGCCAGCAATCCCGCTGAGGTCACTGAAGCTTTCTTT. This translates into CASNPAEVTEAFF.

The chain couples TRBV6-5 to TRBJ1-1; D remains unclear. Germline V gives CDR1 MNHEY, CDR2 SVGAGI. Trimming shortened V by 7 bases and J by 8 bases, and 8 bases separated the two germline ends. The CDR3 length is 10 residues. In nucleotides, the CDR3 is TGTGCCAGCAAGGGCACAGAAGCTTTCTTT. The encoded protein is CASKGTEAFF.

This clone was counted a single time. This chain links TRBV5-5 with TRBJ2-3; D is perhaps TRBD2 (5 bases). The CDR3 loop spans 12 amino acids. The V gene's germline CDR1 is SGHKS and CDR2 YYEKEE (reference sequence). V gave up 1 base and J gave up 6 bases, with 6 bases separating them. The CDR3 DNA reads as TGTGCCAGCAGCTTGTCGGGGGATACGCAGTATTTT. This gives the protein CASSLSGDTQYF.

This chain uses TRBV28 with TRBJ1-2, with D uncertain. Deletions cut 5 bases from V and 0 bases from J, with 16 bases between. Germline V CDR1 and CDR2: MDHEN, SYDVKM. This CDR3 is built from 16 residues. The CDR3: CASSPVPGSTNYGYTF. CDR3 DNA sequence: TGTGCCAGCAGTCCCGTCCCGGGGAGCACTAACTATGGCTACACCTTC.

The V and J genes are TRBV6-5 and TRBJ2-2; D is perhaps TRBD1 or TRBD2 (5 bases each). The CDR3 length is 14 residues. The germline V gene has CDR1 MNHEY and CDR2 SVGAGI. V was shortened by 2 bases and J by 4 bases, with 8 bases between the two germline ends. The CDR3 here is CASSYLGTTGELFF. DNA of the CDR3: TGTGCCAGCAGTTACCTTGGGACCACCGGGGAGCTGTTTTTT.

The CDR3 DNA is TGTGCCAGCAGCTTCCTAGCGGCCAGTTCGTCAGATACGCAGTATTTT. Residues: CASSFLAASSSDTQYF. The chain couples TRBV7-9 to TRBJ2-3; 7 bases line up with TRBD2. Germline CDR1 is SEHNR and CDR2 is FQNEAQ (reference sequence). Trimming took 3 bases from V and 4 from J; bases not matched to a gene: 10. There are 16 residues in the CDR3.

The DNA for the CDR3 is TGTGCCAGCAGCCTTGGGGGACTAGCGGGAAGAGAGCAGTTCTTC. Protein: CASSLGGLAGREQFF. The gene calls are TRBV4-2 and TRBJ2-1, with 13 positions matching TRBD2. Looked up from germline, CDR1 is LGHNA and CDR2 is YNFKEQ. The CDR3 runs to 15 residues. The V segment lost 4 bases and the J segment 10 bases; nucleotides outside the gene matches: 7.

The chain recombines TRBV10-2 with TRBJ2-6, with D perhaps TRBD2 (6 bases). CDR3 length: 16 residues. V dropped 6 bases and J dropped 0 bases, with 12 bases sitting between them. The germline V gene has CDR1 WSHSY and CDR2 SAAADI. The CDR3 DNA sequence: TGCGCCAGCAGGGGGGAGGTGACCTCTGGGGCCAACGTCCTGACTTTC. Its translation is CASRGEVTSGANVLTF.

The chain couples TRBV9 to TRBJ2-1; tentative D call: TRBD2 (5 bases). Germline values: CDR1 SGDLS, CDR2 YYNGEE. V shed 2 bases and J shed 10 bases, with 10 bases lying between them. CDR3 length: 12 residues. CDR3 sequence reads: CASSVLAGEQFF. For the CDR3, the DNA is TGTGCCAGCAGCGTTCTAGCTGGAGAGCAGTTCTTC.

This chain uses TRBV15 with TRBJ2-5; 10 bases align to TRBD2. CDR1 and CDR2 (germline): LNHNV, YYDKDF (reference sequence). Trimming cost V 0 bases and J 5 bases; bases outside gene matches: 12. The CDR3 runs to 18 residues. The CDR3 reads CATSRDGLAGVLGETQYF. The CDR3 DNA reads TGTGCCACCAGCAGAGATGGGCTAGCGGGAGTTTTAGGGGAGACCCAGTACTTC.

This sequence joins TRBV10-1 and TRBJ2-3; weak D call: TRBD1 (6 bases). This CDR3 is 16 amino acids long. V dropped 3 bases and J dropped 4 bases, with 17 bases sitting between them. The germline V gene encodes CDR1 WNHNN and CDR2 SYGVQD (reference sequence). In DNA form, the CDR3 reads TGCGCCAGCAGTGAAGGGGGACGAGCGTCCGCAGATACGCAGTATTTT. The encoded protein is CASSEGGRASADTQYF.

The chain links TRBV13 to TRBJ2-1; 8 nucleotides line up with TRBD1. V dropped 5 bases and J dropped 10; count of bases not matched to a gene: 7. The CDR3 sequence is 13 residues long. CDR1 is PRHDT, CDR2 FYEKMQ, per germline (reference sequence). This CDR3 is CASSLGQAEEQFF. The CDR3 DNA is TGTGCCAGCAGCCTGGGACAGGCAGAAGAGCAGTTCTTC.

The chain recombines TRBV30 with TRBJ2-5, with 7 nucleotides matching TRBD2. After removal of 5 bases from V and 5 bases from J, the junction contained 2 bases not matched to a gene. Germline V gene data show CDR1 as GTSNPN and CDR2 as SVGIG (reference sequence). The CDR3 consists of 11 residues. The CDR3 loop is CAWAAGETQYF. The CDR3 nucleotides are TGTGCCTGGGCAGCGGGGGAGACCCAGTACTTC.

This clone was found once. The gene calls are TRBV9 and TRBJ2-5; no firm D call. Per germline, CDR1 SGDLS and CDR2 YYNGEE. The CDR3 runs 14 residues. Trimming pared 6 bases from V and 5 bases from J, leaving 17 bases between. CDR3 protein: CASTRTAGLETQYF. DNA of the CDR3: TGTGCCAGCACCCGAACCGCCGGGCTCGAGACCCAGTACTTC.

The V gene is TRBV7-9, the J gene TRBJ1-5; D is uncertain. This CDR3 comprises 13 residues. Germline V gene lookup returns CDR1 SEHNR and CDR2 FQNEAQ (reference sequence). V was pared by 5 bases and J by 5 bases, with 10 bases between. Written as DNA, the CDR3 is TGTGCCAGCAGCGCCGGGTTGGATCAGCCCCAGCATTTT. It codes for CASSAGLDQPQHF.

This chain uses TRBV27 with TRBJ2-1; D is undetermined. Germline CDR1 is MNHEY and CDR2 is SMNVEV (reference sequence). This CDR3 comprises 13 residues. The V end lost 3 bases, the J end lost 7 bases, and 10 bases lay between the germline ends. CDR3 sequence reads: CASSLIPGNEQFF. The CDR3 DNA sequence: TGTGCCAGCAGTTTGATCCCCGGGAATGAGCAGTTCTTC.

J is TRBJ1-3 and V is TRBV7-8; no definite D call. V gave up 0 bases and J gave up 0 bases, with 9 bases separating them. The CDR3 has 16 residues. Germline lookup yields CDR1 SGHVS and CDR2 FQNEAQ. The CDR3 DNA reads TGTGCCAGCAGCTTAGCCGGGCGGAGCTCTGGAAACACCATATATTTT. Translating it yields CASSLAGRSSGNTIYF.

The chain joins TRBV7-6 to TRBJ1-1; no clear D. The CDR3 has 13 amino acids. Germline assignment: CDR1 SGHVS and CDR2 FNYEAQ. Trimming removed 5 bases at V and 4 bases at J, with 11 bases between. CDR3 residues: CASSQVLGTEAFF. The CDR3 DNA reads TGTGCCAGCAGCCAAGTTTTAGGCACTGAAGCTTTCTTT.

As for this clone: Other DNA sequences in the sample encode the same CDR3. CDR3 residues: CASSQEAASYEQYF. The DNA of the CDR3 is TGCGCCAGCAGCCAAGAGGCAGCTTCCTACGAGCAGTACTTC. The chain carries TRBV4-3 and TRBJ2-7; D ambiguous. V was shortened by 0 bases and J by 1 base, with 7 bases between the two germline ends. CDR3 size: 14 residues. The germline V gene encodes CDR1 LGHNA and CDR2 YSLEER.

V is TRBV11-3 and J is TRBJ1-3, with D unresolved. Germline CDR1 is SGHNT and CDR2 is YENEEA. The ends were cut back, 3 bases at V and 2 bases at J, with 11 bases in the middle. CDR3 size: 15 residues. Written as DNA, the CDR3 is TGTGCCAGCAGCTTTGCAGTGTCGGCTGGAAACACCATATATTTT. This translates into CASSFAVSAGNTIYF.

This chain connects TRBV5-1 to TRBJ1-1; D ambiguous. Germline V gives CDR1 SGHRS, CDR2 YFSETQ. The CDR3 totals 13 residues. The V end was cut by 4 bases, the J end by 0 bases, with 7 bases between. DNA for the CDR3: TGCGCCAGCAGCCCGTACCTGAACACTGAAGCTTTCTTT. Its translation: CASSPYLNTEAFF.